These 17 T cell receptor beta chains were all obtained from the same sample, sequenced in a study of blood T cells in healthy people across ages (dated by TCRdb to about 2015). The library relied on 5' RACE. Sequencing relied on an Illumina HiSeq 2500. A second 7 to 11 cycle PCR used a sample-barcoded 5' primer and a J-beta primer mix. TCRdb passed the public sequencing reads through fastp at Q25 and MiXCR, retaining productive beta sequences. Merged by CDR3 protein, the rows form single entries marked with the most common genes and DNA. The sample profile shows some 760,000 distinct CDR3 sequences; 25% of them were found once. The leading ten clones occupy 9.4% of the sample. These sequences were also reported in another study, on T cells of mothers and their children.

Sample: blood. These receptors originate from a boy aged 10-17 years in good health.

The CDR3 sequence is CAISVAGSTDTQYF. The CDR3 DNA is TGTGCCATCAGTGTAGCGGGTTCCACAGATACGCAGTATTTT. This chain connects TRBV10-3 to TRBJ2-3; TRBD2 matches 7 bases. This CDR3 is 14 amino acids long. With 4 bases clipped from V and 2 bases from J, the junction kept 3 bases outside the gene matches. The germline V gene has CDR1 ENHRY and CDR2 SYGVKD.

The chain's CDR3 is CASSFFSGSGGEQFF. DNA for the CDR3: TGTGCCAGCAGCTTCTTCAGCGGTTCCGGAGGAGAGCAGTTCTTC. V gene TRBV5-5 combines with J gene TRBJ2-5; weak D call: TRBD2 (5 bases). The tail of the sequence fits TRBJ2-1 better, so the J call may be wrong. In germline, CDR1 is SGHKS, CDR2 YYEKEE (reference sequence). The CDR3 extends over 15 amino acids.

V usage is TRBV12-3 or TRBV12-4 and J usage is TRBJ1-4; 9 positions agree with TRBD1. The CDR3 length is 15 residues. V dropped 5 bases and J dropped 8; count of bases not matched to a gene: 9. The CDR3 loop reads CASSPLGQGGEKLFF. CDR3 in DNA: TGTGCCAGCAGTCCGCTGGGACAGGGAGGGGAAAAACTGTTTTTT.

The chain recombines TRBV28 with TRBJ2-3; 10 bases agree with TRBD2. The length of the CDR3 is 16 residues. The J segment lost 0 bases and the V segment lost 6 bases, leaving 6 bases of the junction unmatched. Germline CDR1 reads MDHEN; CDR2 reads SYDVKM. CDR3 loop: CASSSKTSGSTDTQYF. CDR3 sequence (DNA): TGTGCCAGCAGCTCGAAGACTAGCGGGAGCACAGATACGCAGTATTTT.

The V call is TRBV4-3, the J call TRBJ1-2; 11 nucleotides align to TRBD1. The CDR3 has 15 amino acids. The trim removed 5 bases at V and 5 bases at J, leaving 7 bases unmatched. Germline CDR1 and CDR2: LGHNA and YSLEER. The CDR3 DNA reads TGCGCCAGCAGCACGCGGACAGGGGGCTGGTATGGCTACACCTTC. Protein sequence: CASSTRTGGWYGYTF.

This clonotype was seen a few times. This chain links TRBV13 with TRBJ2-7; TRBD2 matches 11 bases. V was pared by 5 bases and J by 6 bases, with 3 bases of the junction left unmatched. Germline V gene lookup returns CDR1 PRHDT and CDR2 FYEKMQ (reference sequence). The CDR3 consists of 13 residues. Here the CDR3 DNA reads TGTGCCAGCAGCCCTAGCGGGGGGCCCGAGCAGTACTTC. Translating it yields CASSPSGGPEQYF.

The rearrangement uses TRBV5-1 and TRBJ1-5; D remains unclear. CDR3 size: 14 residues. Trimming cost V 0 bases and J 4 bases, with 8 bases left between them. Germline assignment: CDR1 SGHRS and CDR2 YFSETQ. The CDR3: CASSLGQANQPQHF. The CDR3 region has the DNA TGCGCCAGCAGCTTGGGTCAGGCTAATCAGCCCCAGCATTTT.

The table lists this clonotype with a few counts. The gene calls are TRBV19 and TRBJ2-5; D may be TRBD1 or TRBD2 (5 bases each). CDR1 is LNHDA, CDR2 SQIVND, per germline (reference sequence). This CDR3 region has 16 residues. Trimming shortened V by 2 bases and J by 11 bases, and 24 bases separated the two germline ends. CDR3 residues: CASSIRGEGSYNEQYF. For the CDR3, the DNA is TGTGCCAGTAGTATACGGGGCGAAGGCTCCTACAATGAGCAGTACTTC.

The chain joins TRBV11-2 to TRBJ1-1; D not resolved. Trimming stripped 2 bases from V and 0 bases from J, with 13 bases between. Per germline, CDR1 SGHAT and CDR2 FQNNGV. The CDR3 covers 16 residues. CDR3 residues: CASSLWRPILNTEAFF. The CDR3 DNA reads TGTGCCAGCAGCTTATGGCGGCCGATCTTGAACACTGAAGCTTTCTTT.

The chain has TRBV20-1 and TRBJ2-7; possibly TRBD2 for D (7 bases). Germline V CDR1 and CDR2: DFQATT, SNEGSKA (reference sequence). The CDR3 consists of 17 residues. Trimming shortened V by 1 base and J by 5 bases, and 24 bases separated the two germline ends. The CDR3, as DNA: TGCAGTGCTAGAGCCCTAGGGGGGGCTGGGGATGATGACGAGCAGTACTTC. As protein: CSARALGGAGDDDEQYF.

This clonotype was seen a handful of times. The chain couples TRBV6-2 or TRBV6-3 to TRBJ2-1, with D unclear. Germline V CDR1 and CDR2: MNHEY, SVGEGT. The length of the CDR3 is 20 residues. Trimming took 0 bases from V and 0 from J, leaving 21 bases between them. DNA of the CDR3: TGTGCCAGCAGTTACTCGTTCCCCTCTCCGGGTGTCAGCTCCTACAATGAGCAGTTCTTC. Translating gives CASSYSFPSPGVSSYNEQFF.

This clonotype has more than one count but fewer than ten. The chain recombines TRBV29-1 with TRBJ1-1; D is perhaps TRBD1 (6 bases). The V end was cut by 1 base, the J end by 0 bases, with 24 bases between. CDR3 size: 19 residues. Germline CDR1 and CDR2: SQVTM and ANQGSEA. DNA for the CDR3: TGCAGCGTTGAAGCCCTGGACCCCCCGGGGGCAAGTATGAACACTGAAGCTTTCTTT. It specifies CSVEALDPPGASMNTEAFF.

This clonotype was recorded many times. In DNA form, the CDR3 reads TGCAGCGTTGATTCCGGGACAGGGTATGAAAAACTGTTTTTT. It codes for CSVDSGTGYEKLFF. The chain carries TRBV29-1 and TRBJ1-4; 9 nucleotides line up with TRBD1. J gave up 6 bases and V 3 bases, and 5 bases lay outside the gene matches. This CDR3 region has 14 residues. The germline V gene encodes CDR1 SQVTM and CDR2 ANQGSEA.

J is TRBJ2-2 and V is TRBV12-3 or TRBV12-4; D unresolved. Trimming left V 2 bases short and J 10 bases short, with 5 bases between. This CDR3 comprises 11 residues. This CDR3 reads CASSLRPELFF. DNA for the CDR3: TGTGCCAGCAGTTTACGGCCGGAGCTGTTTTTT.

The V call is TRBV28, the J call TRBJ2-5, with 7 bases lining up with TRBD1. Germline CDR1 MDHEN, CDR2 SYDVKM. Germline trimming cut 2 bases from V and 2 bases from J; bases unmatched to any gene: 11. The CDR3 extends over 17 amino acids. This CDR3 reads CASSLVQGNPDQETQYF. The CDR3 nucleotides are TGTGCCAGCAGTTTAGTACAGGGGAATCCCGATCAAGAGACCCAGTACTTC. The entire variable domain, with the rest obtained from reference TRBV28 and TRBJ2-5, is as follows: DVKVTQSSRYLVKRTGEKVFLECVQDMDHENMFWYRQDPGLGLRLIYFSYDVKMKEKGDIPEGYSVSREKKERFSLILESASTNQTSMYLCASSLVQGNPDQETQYFGPGTRLLVL.

This clonotype was detected a few times. The chain carries TRBV5-1 and TRBJ1-1, with D unresolved. The V end was cut by 0 bases, the J end by 11 bases, with 17 bases between. Germline values: CDR1 SGHRS, CDR2 YFSETQ. The CDR3 sequence is 14 residues long. CDR3 protein: CASSLAESPLEAFF. CDR3 DNA: TGCGCCAGCAGCTTGGCCGAGTCACCCCTGGAGGCTTTCTTT.

This clonotype turned up a few times. The gene calls are TRBV28 and TRBJ2-4; D is possibly TRBD1 (5 bases). V was shortened by 6 bases and J by 6 bases, with 18 bases between the two germline ends. The CDR3 is 15 residues long. Per germline, CDR1 MDHEN and CDR2 SYDVKM. The CDR3 is CASSTRQGMRNIQYF. Here the CDR3 DNA reads TGTGCCAGCAGCACGCGGCAGGGAATGAGAAACATTCAGTACTTC. Full variable domain (outside the CDR3, taken from reference TRBV28 and TRBJ2-4): DVKVTQSSRYLVKRTGEKVFLECVQDMDHENMFWYRQDPGLGLRLIYFSYDVKMKEKGDIPEGYSVSREKKERFSLILESASTNQTSMYLCASSTRQGMRNIQYFGAGTRLSVL.